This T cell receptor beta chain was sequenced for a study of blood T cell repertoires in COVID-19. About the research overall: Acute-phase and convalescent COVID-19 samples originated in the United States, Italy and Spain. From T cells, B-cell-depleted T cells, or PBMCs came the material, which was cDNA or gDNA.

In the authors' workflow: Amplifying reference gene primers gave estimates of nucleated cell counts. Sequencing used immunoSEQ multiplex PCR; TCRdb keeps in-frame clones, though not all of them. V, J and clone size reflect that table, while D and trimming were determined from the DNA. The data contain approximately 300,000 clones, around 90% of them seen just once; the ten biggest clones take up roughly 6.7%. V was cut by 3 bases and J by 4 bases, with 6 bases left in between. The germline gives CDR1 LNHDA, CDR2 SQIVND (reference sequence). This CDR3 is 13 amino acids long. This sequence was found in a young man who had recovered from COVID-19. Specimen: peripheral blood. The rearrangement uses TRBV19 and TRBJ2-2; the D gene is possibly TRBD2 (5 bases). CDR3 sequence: CASSIGVTGELFF. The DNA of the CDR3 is TGTGCCAGTAGTATCGGGGTCACCGGGGAGCTGTTTTTT.